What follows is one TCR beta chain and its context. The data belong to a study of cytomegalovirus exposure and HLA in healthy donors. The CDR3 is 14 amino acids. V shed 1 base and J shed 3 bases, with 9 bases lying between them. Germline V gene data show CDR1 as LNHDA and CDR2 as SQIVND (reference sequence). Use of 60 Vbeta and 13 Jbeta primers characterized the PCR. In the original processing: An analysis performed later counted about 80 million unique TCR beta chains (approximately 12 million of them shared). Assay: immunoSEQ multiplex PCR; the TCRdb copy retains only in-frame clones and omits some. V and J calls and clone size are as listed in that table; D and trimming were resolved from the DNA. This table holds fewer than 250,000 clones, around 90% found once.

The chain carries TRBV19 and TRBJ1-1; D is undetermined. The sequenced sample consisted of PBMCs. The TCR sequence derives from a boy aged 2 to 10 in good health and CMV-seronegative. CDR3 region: CASSIVLGDTEAFF. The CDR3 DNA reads TGTGCCAGTAGTATAGTCCTCGGGGACACTGAAGCTTTCTTT.